Listed here is a single TCR beta chain. The CDR3 runs 12 residues. Trimming left V 3 bases short and J 4 bases short, with 6 bases between. The sample comes from a study of T cells in tumors after PD-1 blockade. Study-wide background: Daily vismodegib 150 mg continued in a subset of anti-PD-1-treated patients.

Clones were sequenced by immunoSEQ multiplex PCR, and TCRdb holds only the in-frame ones, with some missing. The table lists around 25,000 clones, 65% to 85% of them singletons. This receptor was taken from a human donor with basal cell carcinoma. Sample: PBMCs, taken after anti-PD-1 treatment. The chain has TRBV12-3 or TRBV12-4 and TRBJ1-2; D call uncertain. The CDR3 region has the DNA TGTGCCAGCAGTTTGGACGGCTATGGCTACACCTTC. This gives the protein CASSLDGYGYTF.